Below are 24 T cell receptor gamma chains sequenced from a single sample in a study of γδ T cells in repeated Plasmodium falciparum infection. Vgamma9/Vdelta2+ and Vdelta2-negative gammadelta T cells were flow-sorted from PBMC for bulk sequencing. TCRdb re-called the multiplex PCR reads using CATT. In the table there are about 30,000 gamma-chain clones, approximately 1.5% of which are singletons. Sequencing was done on a sample of gamma-delta T cells from blood. Receptors originate from a pool of human donors (malaria-infected and uninfected, not separated).

With regard to this clone: It is likely a read error: a sequence one base away is far more abundant. It is unclear where the CDR3 begins or ends on the DNA, so no DNA is shown, and the CDR3 is as TCRdb lists it. Other nucleotide sequences in the sample specify the same CDR3. J gene calling gave no result, while the V gene is TRGV3. The CDR3 is 30 amino acids long, termini counted. Germline V gene lookup returns CDR1 VTNTFY and CDR2 YDVSTARD (reference sequence). CDR3: CATWDIIIRNSLAVEQHLLSQVSIGRIQHF.

This clone has just a few counts. TCRdb assigns this DNA the protein of a much larger clone, which departs from its translation at residue 9; this likely reflects a read error, and the protein shown comes from translating the DNA. V usage is TRGV4 and J usage is TRGJ1 or TRGJ2. This CDR3 has 11 residues. Germline CDR1 and CDR2: EGSTGY and YDSYTSSV. In nucleotides, the CDR3 is TGTGCCACCTGGCAGCATTATAAGAGACTCTTT. Translated: CATWQHYKRLF.

This clone was counted at least ten times. A much larger clone sits a single nucleotide away, making a read error possible. V usage is TRGV9 and J usage is TRGJ1 or TRGJ2. The germline V gene encodes CDR1 GITISATS and CDR2 ISYDGTV (reference sequence). This CDR3 spans 12 amino acids. V shed 5 bases and J 3 bases; nucleotides not matched to a gene: 4. CDR3 sequence reads: CALWGGYYKKLF. CDR3 bases: TGTGCCTTGTGGGGGGGTTATTATAAGAAACTCTTT.

This clone was seen at least ten times. The protein TCRdb gives is from a much larger clone and does not agree with this DNA's translation at residue 7, likely a read error; the protein shown here comes from the DNA. The CDR3 sequence: CALWDQDAFGLGKKIKVF. In nucleotides, the CDR3 is TGTGCCTTGTGGGACCAGGACGCTTTTGGGTTGGGCAAAAAAATCAAGGTATTT. The chain carries TRGV9 and TRGJP. The J gene, not given by TCRdb, was assigned here from a germline match of the nucleotide sequence. This CDR3 region has 18 residues. CDR1 is GITISATS and CDR2 is ISYDGTV in the germline V gene (reference sequence). The V gene end was trimmed by 4 bases and the J gene end by 9 bases; junction bases not matched to a gene: 15.

The table lists this clone with many counts. TCRdb pairs this DNA with a much larger clone's protein that differs at residue 3, likely a read error; the protein shown was translated from the DNA. The chain is built from TRGV3 and TRGJ1 or TRGJ2. This CDR3 is built from 13 residues. Germline lookup yields CDR1 VTNTFY and CDR2 YDVSTARD (reference sequence). CDR3: CAAWDRQNYKKLF. The CDR3 DNA follows: TGTGCCGCCTGGGACAGGCAGAATTATAAGAAACTCTTT.

This clone was observed a few times. A far larger clone is just one base off, so this is likely a read error. Other DNA variants within this sample encode the same CDR3. The CDR3 DNA sequence: TGTGCCACCTGGGACGGGCGGGGTGCCCTCTTT. It codes for CATWDGRGALF. For the V gene the call is TRGV2; the J gene has no call. Germline-derived CDR1 and CDR2 are EGSNGY and YDSYNSKV. The CDR3 loop spans 11 amino acids.

This clone was seen a few times. This likely traces to a read error, being one base from a far larger clone. Within the sample, other DNA sequences also encode this same CDR3. The genes are TRGV9 and TRGJ1 or TRGJ2. This CDR3 is built from 14 residues. Germline V gene lookup returns CDR1 GITISATS and CDR2 ISYDGTV (reference sequence). The CDR3 loop reads CALWEVGSYYKKLF. The CDR3 nucleotides read TGTGCCTTGTGGGAGGTCGGGAGTTATTATAAGAAGCTCTTT.

This clone was observed a handful of times. It is likely a read error: a sequence one base away is far more abundant. Within the sample, other DNA sequences also encode this same CDR3. The V gene is TRGV4, but the J gene lacks a call. The CDR3 is 11 amino acids. Germline V CDR1 and CDR2: EGSTGY, YDSYTSSV. The CDR3 DNA sequence: TGTGCCACCTGGGATGTGTACGGGAAACTCTTC. Amino acid sequence: CATWDVYGKLF.

The sample holds a few counts of this clone. The TCRdb protein comes from a much larger clone and disagrees with this DNA's translation at residue 4, likely due to a read error; the protein given here is derived from the DNA. Other nucleotide sequences from this sample produce the same CDR3. TRGV9 is the V gene, and the J gene was not called. This CDR3 is built from 11 residues. Germline V gene lookup returns CDR1 GITISATS and CDR2 ISYDGTV (reference sequence). The DNA of the CDR3 is TGTGCCTTGAGGGAGGTGCCCCCTTTGCTCTTT. Its translation is CALREVPPLLF.

Note on this clone: No DNA is shown, since the ends of the CDR3 on it are uncertain; the CDR3 is the one TCRdb lists. No call exists for the J gene, whereas the V gene is TRGV4. A total of 31 residues make up the CDR3, ends included. The V gene's germline CDR1 is EGSTGY and CDR2 YDSYTSSV. Here the CDR3 reads CATWDGRTIRNSLAVEQHLLSQVSIGRIQHF.

As for this clone: Translating this DNA gives a protein that differs at residue 16 from the TCRdb one, which belongs to a much larger clone; a read error is likely, and the protein shown is this translation. The V segment is TRGV9, and no J call was made. This CDR3 has 18 residues. CDR1 is GITISATS and CDR2 is ISYDGTV in the germline V gene (reference sequence). The CDR3 DNA is TGTGCCTTGTGGGAGGCATCCGACGAAGAGTTGGGCAAAAAAATCGAGGTATTT. Protein product: CALWEASDEELGKKIEVF.

In its sample, this clone was seen a few times. TCRdb's protein, taken from a much larger clone, differs from this DNA's translation at residue 7, likely owing to a read error; the protein displayed comes from the DNA. The chain uses TRGV3 and TRGJ1 or TRGJ2. TCRdb lists no J gene, so it was determined here by aligning the DNA to germline. CDR3 size: 11 residues. Germline V lookup: CDR1 VTNTFY, CDR2 YDVSTARD (reference sequence). With 2 bases clipped from V and 10 bases from J, the junction kept 5 bases outside the gene matches. The CDR3 sequence is CATWDKGKKLF. CDR3 in DNA: TGTGCCACCTGGGACAAAGGCAAGAAACTCTTT.

There are many counts of this clone. J is TRGJP1 and V is TRGV4. The J gene, absent from TCRdb, was called here by matching the DNA to germline. V lost 1 base to trimming and J lost 4 bases; unmatched junction nucleotides: 6. CDR3 length: 15 residues. The germline V gene has CDR1 EGSTGY and CDR2 YDSYTSSV. CDR3 loop: CATWDGWGTGWFKIF. CDR3 DNA sequence: TGTGCCACCTGGGATGGATGGGGCACTGGTTGGTTCAAGATATTT.

The gene calls are TRGV4 and TRGJ1 or TRGJ2. CDR3 length: 12 amino acids. CDR1 EGSTGY and CDR2 YDSYTSSV come from the germline V gene. The ends lost 6 bases at V and 9 bases at J; junction bases unmatched: 11. The CDR3 reads CATWPPVAKKLF. In DNA form, the CDR3 reads TGTGCCACCTGGCCTCCCGTGGCTAAGAAACTCTTT.

This clone was seen a handful of times. It differs at one base from a far larger clone, so likely a read error. No J gene call was made, and the V gene is TRGV9. There are 12 residues in the CDR3. The germline CDR1 and CDR2 sequences are GITISATS and ISYDGTV (reference sequence). The CDR3 DNA reads TGTGCCTTGTGGGAGGTCCATGGTAAGAAGCTCTTT. Its protein product is CALWEVHGKKLF.

This clone was found many times. TCRdb's protein, taken from a much larger clone, differs from this DNA's translation at residue 5, likely owing to a read error; the protein displayed comes from the DNA. The rearrangement links TRGV9 to TRGJ1 or TRGJ2. TCRdb lists no J gene, so it was determined here by aligning the DNA to germline. Germline V gene sequence: CDR1 GITISATS, CDR2 ISYDGTV (reference sequence). CDR3 length: 13 residues. Here the CDR3 reads CALWKVPKYKKLF. CDR3 nucleotides: TGTGCCTTGTGGAAGGTACCGAAATATAAGAAACTCTTT.

With respect to this clone: A read error is the likely source, as a far larger clone sits one nucleotide away. The sample has other DNA sequences that encode this CDR3 too. J is TRGJ1 or TRGJ2 and V is TRGV9. TCRdb supplies no J gene; here it was assigned by aligning the nucleotide sequence to germline. The CDR3 covers 15 residues. Germline CDR1 GITISATS, CDR2 ISYDGTV (reference sequence). V gave up 4 bases and J gave up 3 bases; unmatched junction bases: 12. CDR3 in amino acids: CALWELPPFYYKKLF. The CDR3, as DNA: TGTGCCTTGTGGGAACTCCCCCCCTTTTATTATAAGAAACTCTTT.

This clone was detected only a few times. TCRdb pairs this DNA with a much larger clone's protein that differs at residue 13, likely a read error; the protein shown was translated from the DNA. This chain connects TRGV9 to TRGJ1 or TRGJ2. The J gene, left out of TCRdb, was set here by checking the DNA against germline. Per germline, CDR1 GITISATS and CDR2 ISYDGTV (reference sequence). J was trimmed by 2 bases and V by 0 bases; bases with no gene match: 19. The length of the CDR3 is 19 residues. The CDR3, as DNA: TGTGCCTTGTGGGAGGTGCACGCCTACTACTTGCAGGATTATTATAAGAAACTCTTT. This encodes CALWEVHAYYLQDYYKKLF.

This clone was found many times. TCRdb assigns this DNA the protein of a much larger clone, which departs from its translation at residue 4; this likely reflects a read error, and the protein shown comes from translating the DNA. The chain is built from TRGV9 and TRGJP. The CDR3 runs to 15 residues. Per germline, CDR1 GITISATS and CDR2 ISYDGTV (reference sequence). The CDR3 coding sequence is TGTGCCTTGCGGGAGCAAGAGTTGGGCAAAAAAATCAAGGTATTT. This translates into CALREQELGKKIKVF.

This clone was seen more than once but under ten times. A much larger clone is a single base away; this may be a read error. The chain is built from TRGV8 and TRGJ1 or TRGJ2. In the absence of a J gene in TCRdb, the DNA was matched to germline to assign it here. CDR3 length equals 13 residues. Germline V gene sequence: CDR1 VENAVY, CDR2 YDSYNSRV. Written as DNA, the CDR3 is TGTGCCATCTGGGATAGCCTTTATAATAAGAAACTCTTT. Residues: CAIWDSLYNKKLF.

This clone was seen more than once but under ten times. One base separates it from a far larger clone, so it is likely a read error. Within the sample, other DNA sequences also encode this same CDR3. CDR3 DNA: TGTGCCTTGTGGGAGGTTGTAGAAAGTTGGTTCAAGATATTT. It codes for CALWEVVESWFKIF. V usage is TRGV9 and J usage is TRGJP1. The J gene was missing in TCRdb and was found by matching the end of the DNA to germline. Trimming cost V 1 base and J 9 bases; bases outside gene matches: 8. Per germline, CDR1 GITISATS and CDR2 ISYDGTV (reference sequence). The length of the CDR3 is 14 residues.

In its sample, this clone was seen a few times. This likely reflects a read error, since a far larger clone is one base away. Other DNA sequences of this sample code for an identical CDR3. The V gene is listed as TRGV9; no J gene was called. Germline V gene sequence: CDR1 GITISATS, CDR2 ISYDGTV (reference sequence). This CDR3 has 17 residues. CDR3 residues: CALWEVHVGLGKKIKVF. The DNA of the CDR3 is TGTGCCTTGTGGGAGGTGCACGTTGGGTTGGGCAAAAAAATTAAGGTATTT.

This clone was recorded at least ten times. V and J are TRGV8 and TRGJ1 or TRGJ2. The CDR3 runs to 13 residues. Germline V CDR1 and CDR2: VENAVY, YDSYNSRV. Trimming at V came to 4 bases and at J to 1 base, leaving 4 bases not matched to a gene. The chain's CDR3 is CATWERNYYKKLF. CDR3 DNA: TGTGCCACCTGGGAGAGAAATTATTATAAGAAACTCTTT.

In the case of this clone: TCRdb's listed protein matches a much larger clone and diverges from this DNA's translation at residue 5, likely through a read error; the protein shown comes from the DNA. This chain uses TRGV9 with TRGJP. TCRdb lists no J gene, so it was determined here by aligning the DNA to germline. CDR3 length: 17 residues. Germline V lookup: CDR1 GITISATS, CDR2 ISYDGTV (reference sequence). The CDR3 here is CALWGVKQELGKKIKVF. For the CDR3, the DNA is TGTGCCTTGTGGGGGGTGAAGCAAGAGTTGGGCAAAAAAATCAAGGTATTT.